These 9 T cell receptor beta chains were sequenced from one sample in a study of cytomegalovirus exposure and HLA in healthy donors. Researchers ran the PCR with 60 Vbeta and 13 Jbeta primers. Sequencing used immunoSEQ multiplex PCR; TCRdb keeps in-frame clones, though not all of them. Of under 150,000 clones in the sample, around 9% are singletons; the top ten hold approximately 7.5%. The sample comprised PBMCs. All receptors come from a woman aged 40 to 50 in good health and CMV-seropositive.

This clone was detected ten times or more. The genes are TRBV29-1 and TRBJ1-1; the D is unclear. The germline V and J ends were trimmed by 5 bases and 1 base, with 8 bases remaining between them. The CDR3 totals 12 residues. Germline loops: CDR1 SQVTM, CDR2 ANQGSEA. The CDR3 here is CSVRPRNTEAFF. Written as DNA, the CDR3 is TGCAGCGTTCGTCCTCGGAACACTGAAGCTTTCTTT.

This chain connects TRBV25-1 to TRBJ2-2; TRBD1 agrees at 7 bases. Germline assignment: CDR1 MGHDK and CDR2 SYGVNS. Losses at the gene ends were 6 bases for V and 5 bases for J; bases not matched to a gene: 9. The CDR3 spans 15 residues. Here the CDR3 reads CASSLDRVGTGELFF. In DNA, the CDR3 is TGTGCCAGCAGCCTCGACAGGGTAGGGACCGGGGAGCTGTTTTTT.

The chain recombines TRBV6-1 with TRBJ2-2; D is undetermined. The CDR3 totals 11 residues. V lost 7 bases and J lost 5, with 5 bases in between. Germline values: CDR1 MNHNS, CDR2 SASEGT. The CDR3 sequence is CASTRTGELFF. The DNA of the CDR3 is TGTGCCAGCACCAGGACCGGGGAGCTGTTTTTT.

The chain links TRBV7-2 to TRBJ1-2, with no clear D. Germline-derived CDR1 and CDR2 are SGHTA and FQGNSA. V lost 2 bases and J 8 bases, leaving 21 bases between the germline ends. This CDR3 is 16 amino acids long. The DNA for the CDR3 is TGTGCCAGCAGCTTATCTTACCCGGGTCCACGGGAAGGCTACACCTTC. Protein: CASSLSYPGPREGYTF.

This clone was seen only a few times. The V and J genes are TRBV9 and TRBJ1-3; perhaps TRBD1 as D (6 bases). Germline V CDR1 and CDR2: SGDLS, YYNGEE. This CDR3 comprises 15 residues. V was shortened by 0 bases and J by 6 bases, with 13 bases between the two germline ends. CDR3 sequence reads: CASSVAGNRENTIYF. The CDR3 nucleotides read TGTGCCAGCAGCGTAGCAGGGAACAGGGAAAACACCATATATTTT.

The rearrangement uses TRBV20-1 and TRBJ1-2; D unresolved. Germline V lookup: CDR1 DFQATT, CDR2 SNEGSKA (reference sequence). The CDR3 consists of 11 residues. V lost 1 base, J lost 6 bases, and 6 bases lay in between. This chain's CDR3 is CSARAFHGYTF. CDR3 DNA: TGCAGTGCTAGAGCGTTTCATGGCTACACCTTC.

The chain couples TRBV5-4 to TRBJ1-1; 9 positions match TRBD1. Germline CDR1 SGHNT, CDR2 YYREEE (reference sequence). This CDR3 has 16 amino acids. The V and J ends lost 3 bases and 1 base, in that order; junction bases with no gene match: 7. The CDR3 DNA is TGTGCCAGCAGCTGGGGACAGGGTGGAAGGAACACTGAAGCTTTCTTT. Protein sequence: CASSWGQGGRNTEAFF.

The J gene is TRBJ1-6, the V gene TRBV5-4; D is unresolved. V was clipped by 4 bases and J by 13 bases, with 18 bases between them. Germline CDR1 SGHNT, CDR2 YYREEE (reference sequence). The CDR3 has 14 residues. This CDR3 is CASSPTKSLGPLHF. The CDR3 nucleotides are TGTGCCAGCAGCCCGACTAAATCCCTGGGGCCCCTCCACTTT.

This clone has just a few counts. CDR3 in DNA: TGTGCCAGCAGCTTAGCTGCGGCAACAGATACGCAGTATTTT. Encoded protein: CASSLAAATDTQYF. This chain connects TRBV7-2 to TRBJ2-3; no definite D call. V shed 0 bases and J shed 3 bases, with 7 bases lying between them. The CDR3 extends over 14 amino acids. The germline CDR1 and CDR2 sequences are SGHTA and FQGNSA.